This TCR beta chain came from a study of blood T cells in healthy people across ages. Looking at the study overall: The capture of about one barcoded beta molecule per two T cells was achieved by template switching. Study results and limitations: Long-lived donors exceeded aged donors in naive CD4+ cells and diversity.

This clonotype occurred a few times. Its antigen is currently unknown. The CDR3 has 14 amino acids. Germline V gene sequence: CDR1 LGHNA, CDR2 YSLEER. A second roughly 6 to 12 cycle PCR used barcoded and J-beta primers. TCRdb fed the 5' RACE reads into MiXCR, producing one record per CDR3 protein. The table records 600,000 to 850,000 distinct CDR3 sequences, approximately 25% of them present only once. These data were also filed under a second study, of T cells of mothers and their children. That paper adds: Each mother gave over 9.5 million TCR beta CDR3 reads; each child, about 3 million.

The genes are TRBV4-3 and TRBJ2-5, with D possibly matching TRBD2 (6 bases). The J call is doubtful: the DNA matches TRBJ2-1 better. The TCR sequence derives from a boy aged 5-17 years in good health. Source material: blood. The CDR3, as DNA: TGCGCCAGCAGCCCGGGGAGGCACCAAGAGACCCAGTTCTTC. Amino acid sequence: CASSPGRHQETQFF.